The 8 T cell receptor beta chains in this list originate from one sample, sequenced in a study of molecular identifiers for immune sequencing clone quantification. TCRdb re-analysed the PCR reads in MiXCR, keeping a single row per CDR3 protein. This sample carries hundreds of thousands of distinct CDR3 sequences, about a quarter of them seen once, and the ten largest clones take 0.74%. Material for sequencing was naive CD8+ T cells from blood, with Jurkat cell RNA spiked in. Subset: FACS-sorted CD8+CD4-CCR7+CD45RA+ naive T cells. All receptors derive from a human donor in good health. Some libraries in this study had Jurkat cell RNA spiked in.

This clonotype was detected ten times or more. This chain links TRBV7-9 with TRBJ2-7; 10 nucleotides line up with TRBD2. This CDR3 contains 15 residues. Germline V gives CDR1 SEHNR, CDR2 FQNEAQ (reference sequence). The V segment lost 4 bases and the J segment 1 base; nucleotides outside the gene matches: 4. As DNA, the CDR3 is TGTGCCAGCAGCTACAGGACTAGCGGATCCTACGAGCAGTACTTC. It encodes CASSYRTSGSYEQYF.

A word on this clonotype: At one end, the junction sequence differs from germline, possibly due to a read error. The chain couples TRBV6-1 to TRBJ1-2, with TRBD1 as a possible D gene (6 bases). CDR3 length: 16 residues. Germline assignment: CDR1 MNHNS and CDR2 SASEGT. CDR3 DNA sequence: TGTGCCAGCAGTGTCCGGGACACCCTACCTAACTATGGCTACGCCTTC. Translating it yields CASSVRDTLPNYGYAF.

At least ten counts were recorded for this clonotype. V usage is TRBV4-1 and J usage is TRBJ2-5, with a weak D call TRBD2 (7 bases). With 2 bases removed from V and 4 bases from J, the gap between germline ends came to 17 bases. Germline lookup yields CDR1 MGHRA and CDR2 YSYEKL. There are 16 residues in the CDR3. The CDR3 sequence: CASSQYPRGPGETQYF. The CDR3 DNA sequence: TGCGCCAGCAGCCAATACCCGCGGGGGCCTGGAGAGACCCAGTACTTC.

This clonotype was observed a few times. The chain recombines TRBV12-3 or TRBV12-4 with TRBJ2-7; D unresolved. The V end was cut by 1 base, the J end by 3 bases, with 19 bases between. This CDR3 region has 17 residues. CDR3 bases: TGTGCCAGCAGTTTAGAGGTTGTTGATGGGTTCAACTACGAGCAGTACTTC. It specifies CASSLEVVDGFNYEQYF.

This clonotype appeared many times. V and J are TRBV6-5 and TRBJ2-3, with D unresolved. Germline CDR1 is MNHEY and CDR2 is SVGAGI. The CDR3 is made up of 12 amino acids. Trimming left V 4 bases short and J 5 bases short, with 7 bases between. CDR3 loop: CASSSRGDTQYF. In DNA form, the CDR3 reads TGTGCCAGCAGTTCCCGAGGAGATACGCAGTATTTT.

This clonotype was observed at least ten times. The chain combines TRBV12-3 or TRBV12-4 with TRBJ1-4, with D unresolved. This CDR3 has 12 residues. V lost 5 bases to trimming and J lost 8 bases, with 9 bases between them. DNA for the CDR3: TGTGCCAGCAGTCCGAATGAAGAAAAACTGTTTTTT. Protein: CASSPNEEKLFF.

CDR3 sequence: CSAREVGGLTEAFF. As DNA, the CDR3 is TGCAGTGCTAGAGAAGTAGGGGGCTTGACTGAAGCTTTCTTT. V gene TRBV20-1 combines with J gene TRBJ1-1; 7 nucleotides align to TRBD1. CDR1 DFQATT and CDR2 SNEGSKA come from the germline V gene (reference sequence). The CDR3 has 14 amino acids. J was trimmed by 5 bases and V by 0 bases; bases with no gene match: 6.

This clonotype was seen only once. Being one base from a much bigger clone, this may be a read error. The CDR3 DNA follows: TGTGTCAGCTCTCAGGGGGCCCGGCAGCCCCAGCATTTT. Translated, it gives CVSSQGARQPQHF. The V gene is TRBV27, the J gene TRBJ1-5; TRBD1 agrees at 8 bases. Looked up from germline, CDR1 is MNHEY and CDR2 is SMNVEV (reference sequence). This CDR3 contains 13 residues.